The 32 T cell receptor beta chains in this list originate from one sample, sequenced in a study of T-cell memory formation after mild COVID-19. One entry per CDR3 protein results from TCRdb running MiXCR on the 5' RACE reads. The repertoire has 470,000 or so distinct CDR3 sequences, around a quarter of them found once; the top ten carry about 12%. The source material was PBMCs or a T cell subset sorted from them (not recorded which). The receptor source for this set is an adult woman who had mild COVID-19 (a few samples of this study predate the infection). Cell type and time point are not known.

This rearrangement joins TRBV9 to TRBJ2-1; 9 bases match TRBD1. The CDR3 spans 15 residues. The ends lost 0 bases at V and 7 bases at J; junction bases unmatched: 5. Germline V CDR1 and CDR2: SGDLS, YYNGEE. CDR3 region: CASSVASGTGNEQFF. For the CDR3, the DNA is TGTGCCAGCAGCGTAGCGAGCGGGACAGGGAATGAGCAGTTCTTC.

In nucleotides, the CDR3 is TGCAGTGCTCCACACAGGGGGCTCGACTATGGCTACACCTTC. It yields the protein CSAPHRGLDYGYTF. The V and J genes are TRBV20-1 and TRBJ1-2, with 9 bases that match TRBD1. The CDR3 has 14 amino acids. Unmatched junction bases numbered 7, after V lost 5 bases and J lost 3 bases. Germline assignment: CDR1 DFQATT and CDR2 SNEGSKA (reference sequence).

The rearrangement links TRBV7-9 to TRBJ1-3; TRBD1 matches 7 bases. V was clipped by 10 bases and J by 7 bases; unmatched bases: 10. Germline CDR1 SEHNR, CDR2 FQNEAQ (reference sequence). This CDR3 contains 13 residues. The CDR3: CAIDKEDRNTIYF. The CDR3 DNA reads TGTGCCATCGACAAAGAGGACAGGAACACCATATATTTT.

This chain links TRBV7-6 with TRBJ2-3, with D perhaps being TRBD1 or TRBD2 (5 bases each). The V end lost 2 bases, the J end lost 0 bases, and 18 bases lay between the germline ends. CDR1 SGHVS and CDR2 FNYEAQ come from the germline V gene. The CDR3 extends over 18 amino acids. The CDR3 DNA reads as TGTGCCAGCAGCTTACGGCATTATCGGGACGGTAGCACAGATACGCAGTATTTT. Protein: CASSLRHYRDGSTDTQYF.

The chain employs TRBV24-1 and TRBJ2-2; D perhaps matches TRBD1 (5 bases). This CDR3 has 22 amino acids. Germline CDR1 is KGHDR and CDR2 is SFDVKD. Trimming pared 1 base from V and 1 base from J, leaving 27 bases between. The CDR3 protein is CATSDLGPDGPIGRENTGELFF. Written as DNA, the CDR3 is TGTGCCACCAGTGATTTAGGCCCGGATGGGCCTATAGGCAGGGAGAACACCGGGGAGCTGTTTTTT.

This clonotype came up a few times. This chain joins TRBV7-8 and TRBJ2-2; tentatively, D is TRBD2 (5 bases). CDR1 is SGHVS and CDR2 is FQNEAQ in the germline V gene. This CDR3 comprises 14 residues. Trimming left V 5 bases short and J 7 bases short, with 14 bases between. The CDR3 region has the DNA TGTGCCAGCAGCGAGTCCGGGGAACACGGGGAGCTGTTTTTT. Translated: CASSESGEHGELFF.

This clonotype was found a few times. The chain carries TRBV20-1 and TRBJ1-5; D gene unclear. Trimming took 7 bases from V and 4 from J, leaving 11 bases between them. The length of the CDR3 is 12 residues. Germline values: CDR1 DFQATT, CDR2 SNEGSKA (reference sequence). CDR3: CSGGGQNQPQHF. As DNA, the CDR3 is TGCAGTGGAGGTGGCCAGAATCAGCCCCAGCATTTT.

This clonotype is a singleton in its sample. The chain uses TRBV20-1 and TRBJ2-1; D possibly corresponds to TRBD2 (6 bases). This CDR3 has 15 amino acids. The germline V and J ends were trimmed by 5 bases and 3 bases, with 17 bases remaining between them. Germline lookup yields CDR1 DFQATT and CDR2 SNEGSKA (reference sequence). The CDR3 sequence is CSAVRAGSGYNEQFF. CDR3 nucleotide sequence: TGCAGTGCTGTGCGAGCGGGCTCAGGCTACAATGAGCAGTTCTTC.

The chain employs TRBV11-3 and TRBJ2-2; 7 bases match TRBD1. This CDR3 spans 17 amino acids. The V and J ends lost 2 bases and 1 base, in that order; junction bases with no gene match: 7. Germline V gene lookup returns CDR1 SGHNT and CDR2 YENEEA. The chain's CDR3 is CASSLSRGPRNTGELFF. The DNA for the CDR3 is TGTGCCAGCAGCTTATCAAGGGGGCCCCGGAACACCGGGGAGCTGTTTTTT.

The V gene is TRBV5-1, the J gene TRBJ2-1, with D tentatively TRBD1 or TRBD2 (5 bases each). This CDR3 is 14 amino acids long. Looked up from germline, CDR1 is SGHRS and CDR2 is YFSETQ. Trimming shortened V by 7 bases and J by 6 bases, and 17 bases separated the two germline ends. The CDR3 sequence is CASCYGTPGNEQFF. In DNA form, the CDR3 reads TGCGCCAGCTGCTACGGGACCCCCGGCAATGAGCAGTTCTTC.

The genes are TRBV20-1 and TRBJ2-5; D ambiguous. Germline V gene data show CDR1 as DFQATT and CDR2 as SNEGSKA (reference sequence). The CDR3 contains 12 residues. V was clipped by 6 bases and J by 4 bases, with 12 bases between them. The CDR3 DNA follows: TGCAGTGCAGCCGAGATCGGAGAGACCCAGTACTTC. Protein product: CSAAEIGETQYF.

The CDR3 reads CASSQDAVPYNEQFF. CDR3 sequence (DNA): TGTGCCAGCAGCCAAGACGCCGTACCATACAATGAGCAGTTCTTC. The chain uses TRBV4-2 and TRBJ2-1; D is unresolved. Germline CDR1 LGHNA, CDR2 YNFKEQ. Trimming cost V 0 bases and J 4 bases, with 10 bases left between them. This CDR3 contains 15 residues.

In its sample, this clonotype was seen a few times. The CDR3 region has the DNA TGCGCCAGCAGCTTGGACAGGAGACAAGGCGATGAGCAGTTCTTC. Translation: CASSLDRRQGDEQFF. The chain has TRBV5-1 and TRBJ2-1; D might be TRBD1 (5 bases). V was cut by 0 bases and J by 8 bases, with 15 bases left in between. The CDR3 extends over 15 amino acids. CDR1 and CDR2 from the germline V gene are SGHRS and YFSETQ.

J is TRBJ2-1 and V is TRBV4-3; 12 bases align to TRBD2. CDR3 length equals 17 residues. Germline CDR1 reads LGHNA; CDR2 reads YSLEER. The J segment lost 7 bases and the V segment lost 3 bases, leaving 10 bases of the junction unmatched. The CDR3 coding sequence is TGCGCCAGCAGCCAGGCGACTAGCGGGAGAAGAACGAATGAGCAGTTCTTC. Residues: CASSQATSGRRTNEQFF.

This rearrangement joins TRBV7-8 to TRBJ2-1; 9 nucleotides agree with TRBD2. CDR3 size: 15 residues. Germline assignment: CDR1 SGHVS and CDR2 FQNEAQ. V lost 5 bases, J lost 0 bases, and 2 bases stayed unmatched. In DNA, the CDR3 is TGTGCCAGCAGCAATAGCGGGAGCTCCTACAATGAGCAGTTCTTC. It codes for CASSNSGSSYNEQFF.

This clonotype was seen only once. V usage is TRBV11-2 and J usage is TRBJ2-1; either TRBD1 or TRBD2 may supply D (5 bases each). Trimming took 7 bases from V and 0 from J, leaving 13 bases between them. Germline CDR1 is SGHAT and CDR2 is FQNNGV. The CDR3 is made up of 15 amino acids. The chain's CDR3 is CASTLGTSSYNEQFF. DNA for the CDR3: TGTGCCAGCACCCTTGGGACCAGCTCCTACAATGAGCAGTTCTTC.

This chain uses TRBV12-3 or TRBV12-4 with TRBJ2-1; the match to TRBD1 covers 8 bases. Unmatched junction bases numbered 1, after V lost 6 bases and J lost 0 bases. The CDR3 has 14 residues. CDR3 region: CASSGQGSYNEQFF. Here the CDR3 DNA reads TGTGCCAGCAGCGGACAGGGCTCCTACAATGAGCAGTTCTTC.

Only a few counts were recorded for this clonotype. The chain couples TRBV7-8 to TRBJ2-5; TRBD2 aligns across 11 bases. There are 14 residues in the CDR3. The germline gives CDR1 SGHVS, CDR2 FQNEAQ. With 8 bases clipped from V and 5 bases from J, the junction kept 7 bases outside the gene matches. The CDR3 protein is CASEMTSGEETQYF. The CDR3 DNA sequence: TGTGCCAGCGAAATGACTAGCGGGGAGGAGACCCAGTACTTC. The variable domain in full, with the rest retrieved from reference TRBV7-8 and TRBJ2-5, is GAGVSQSPRYKVAKRGQDVALRCDPISGHVSLFWYQQALGQGPEFLTYFQNEAQLDKSGLPSDRFFAERPEGSVSTLKIQRTQQEDSAVYLCASEMTSGEETQYFGPGTRLLVL.

The chain links TRBV20-1 to TRBJ2-7; tentatively, D is TRBD1 or TRBD2 (5 bases each). Germline lookup yields CDR1 DFQATT and CDR2 SNEGSKA (reference sequence). This CDR3 has 13 residues. Trimming removed 4 bases at V and 0 bases at J, with 10 bases between. The CDR3 region is CSAMGVSSYEQYF. The CDR3 bases are TGCAGTGCTATGGGGGTAAGCTCCTACGAGCAGTACTTC.

The chain joins TRBV6-5 to TRBJ1-6; D is unresolved. Trimming stripped 2 bases from V and 8 bases from J, with 16 bases between. The CDR3 is 16 amino acids. Germline CDR1 and CDR2: MNHEY and SVGAGI. The CDR3 coding sequence is TGTGCCAGCAGTTACCGCATCACCGGCTCCTATTCACCCCTCCACTTT. Translation: CASSYRITGSYSPLHF.

With respect to this clonotype: A junction end diverges from the germline sequence, so it may reflect a read error. The J gene is TRBJ2-3, the V gene TRBV7-9; 7 nucleotides line up with TRBD2. Germline V gene data show CDR1 as SEHNR and CDR2 as FQNEAQ (reference sequence). This CDR3 has 9 residues. For the CDR3, the DNA is TGTGCCAGCAGCGCCCCGGGACTATTT. It translates to CASSAPGLF.

Only a few counts were recorded for this clonotype. V usage is TRBV11-2 and J usage is TRBJ2-7, with D maybe TRBD1 (6 bases). Trimming took off 5 bases at V and 0 bases at J, with 23 bases between the two ends. The CDR3 is 18 amino acids. The germline gives CDR1 SGHAT, CDR2 FQNNGV. The CDR3 loop is CASSPTQTGSMFSYEQYF. For the CDR3, the DNA is TGTGCCAGCAGCCCCACCCAGACAGGAAGTATGTTCTCCTACGAGCAGTACTTC.

The sample holds a few counts of this clonotype. CDR3 coding DNA: TGCAGTGCTAGAGATTTACAGGGGGGTACAGATACGCAGTATTTT. Amino acids: CSARDLQGGTDTQYF. This chain links TRBV20-1 with TRBJ2-3, with 8 positions matching TRBD1. Losses at the gene ends were 0 bases for V and 3 bases for J; bases not matched to a gene: 5. CDR1 is DFQATT, CDR2 SNEGSKA, per germline (reference sequence). The CDR3 totals 15 residues.

The chain recombines TRBV5-1 with TRBJ2-2, with D perhaps matching TRBD2 (6 bases). V was trimmed by 5 bases and J by 1 base, leaving 15 bases between them. The germline CDR1 and CDR2 sequences are SGHRS and YFSETQ. This CDR3 spans 16 amino acids. The CDR3 protein is CASSLQGGVNTGELFF. CDR3 nucleotides: TGCGCCAGCAGTCTCCAGGGAGGCGTGAACACCGGGGAGCTGTTTTTT. Together with reference TRBV5-1 and TRBJ2-2, the CDR3 gives the full variable domain: KAGVTQTPRYLIKTRGQQVTLSCSPISGHRSVSWYQQTPGQGLQFLFEYFSETQRNKGNFPGRFSGRQFSNSRSEMNVSTLELGDSALYLCASSLQGGVNTGELFFGEGSRLTVL.

The chain couples TRBV7-2 to TRBJ2-1, with 11 bases fitting TRBD2. The CDR3 covers 15 residues. In germline, CDR1 is SGHTA, CDR2 FQGNSA. V lost 2 bases and J lost 15; bases outside the gene matches: 12. The CDR3: CASSLPSGGIFRLFF. DNA of the CDR3: TGTGCCAGCAGCTTACCTAGCGGGGGGATATTTAGGCTGTTCTTC.

This clonotype was observed a handful of times. The chain couples TRBV11-1 to TRBJ2-7; 9 bases line up with TRBD1. The CDR3 contains 16 residues. The germline V gene has CDR1 SGHAT and CDR2 FQDESV (reference sequence). J gave up 4 bases and V 0 bases, and 7 bases lay outside the gene matches. CDR3 in DNA: TGTGCCAGCAGCTTAGCGGGACAGGGAGTCCCTTACGAGCAGTACTTC. Encoded protein: CASSLAGQGVPYEQYF. The whole variable domain, remainder taken from reference TRBV11-1 and TRBJ2-7, is EAEVAQSPRYKITEKSQAVAFWCDPISGHATLYWYRQILGQGPELLVQFQDESVVDDSQLPKDRFSAERLKGVDSTLKIQPAELGDSAMYLCASSLAGQGVPYEQYFGPGTRLTVT.

This clonotype was detected only a few times. The J gene is TRBJ2-5, the V gene TRBV12-3 or TRBV12-4; TRBD1 is a possible D gene (5 bases). The CDR3 spans 16 residues. The V end lost 0 bases, the J end lost 1 base, and 12 bases lay between the germline ends. CDR3 sequence: CASSLAGRTTQETQYF. DNA for the CDR3: TGTGCCAGCAGTTTAGCGGGGCGTACTACCCAAGAGACCCAGTACTTC.

The rearrangement uses TRBV5-1 and TRBJ2-1; no clear D. The CDR3 extends over 15 amino acids. CDR1 SGHRS and CDR2 YFSETQ come from the germline V gene. V was cut by 0 bases and J by 0 bases, with 7 bases left in between. The CDR3 region is CASSLAYNSYNEQFF. The CDR3 DNA is TGCGCCAGCAGCTTGGCCTACAACTCCTACAATGAGCAGTTCTTC.

This chain links TRBV24-1 with TRBJ2-2, with D unclear. Looked up from germline, CDR1 is KGHDR and CDR2 is SFDVKD. This CDR3 has 14 amino acids. V was trimmed by 1 base and J by 4 bases, leaving 6 bases between them. The CDR3, as DNA: TGTGCCACCAGTGATTTATCGTCCACCGGGGAGCTGTTTTTT. Translating it yields CATSDLSSTGELFF.

The chain recombines TRBV9 with TRBJ2-3; 9 positions match TRBD2. CDR3 length equals 16 residues. Germline-derived CDR1 and CDR2 are SGDLS and YYNGEE. Trimming cost V 3 bases and J 3 bases; bases outside gene matches: 8. In DNA, the CDR3 is TGTGCCAGCAGCGGTTCCGAGGGACTAGCAACAGATACGCAGTATTTT. It is translated as CASSGSEGLATDTQYF.

The genes are TRBV20-1 and TRBJ2-5, with 8 bases that match TRBD1. Per germline, CDR1 DFQATT and CDR2 SNEGSKA (reference sequence). The CDR3 contains 12 residues. V shed 5 bases and J 6 bases; nucleotides not matched to a gene: 5. Here the CDR3 reads CSAPGTGQTQYF. As DNA, the CDR3 is TGCAGTGCTCCTGGGACAGGTCAGACCCAGTACTTC.

This clonotype appeared a few times. V and J are TRBV6-5 and TRBJ2-1, with TRBD2 matching 9 bases. The junction had 4 bases not matched to a gene; V was cut back by 1 base and J by 9 bases. The CDR3 is made up of 14 amino acids. In germline, CDR1 is MNHEY, CDR2 SVGAGI. In DNA form, the CDR3 reads TGTGCCAGCAGTTACTTTAGCGGGGGAGGTGAGCAGTTCTTC. Its translation: CASSYFSGGGEQFF.